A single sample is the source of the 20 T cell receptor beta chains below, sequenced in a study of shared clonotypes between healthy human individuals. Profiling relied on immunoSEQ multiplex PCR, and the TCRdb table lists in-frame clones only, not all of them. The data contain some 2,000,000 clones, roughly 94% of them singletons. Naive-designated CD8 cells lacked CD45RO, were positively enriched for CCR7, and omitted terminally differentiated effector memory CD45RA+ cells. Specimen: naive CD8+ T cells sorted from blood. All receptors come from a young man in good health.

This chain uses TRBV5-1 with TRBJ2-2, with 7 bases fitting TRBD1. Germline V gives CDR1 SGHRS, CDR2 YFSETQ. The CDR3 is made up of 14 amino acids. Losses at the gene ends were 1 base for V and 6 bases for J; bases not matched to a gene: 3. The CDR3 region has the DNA TGCGCCAGCAGCTTGAAGGACAGGCCCGGGGAGCTGTTTTTT. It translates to CASSLKDRPGELFF.

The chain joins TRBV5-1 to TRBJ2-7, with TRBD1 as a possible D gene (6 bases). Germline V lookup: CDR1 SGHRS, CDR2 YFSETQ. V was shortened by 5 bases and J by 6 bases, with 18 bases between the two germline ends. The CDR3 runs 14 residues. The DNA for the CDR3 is TGCGCCAGCAGTTCATCCCAGGGGCCCTTCGAGCAGTACTTC. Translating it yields CASSSSQGPFEQYF.

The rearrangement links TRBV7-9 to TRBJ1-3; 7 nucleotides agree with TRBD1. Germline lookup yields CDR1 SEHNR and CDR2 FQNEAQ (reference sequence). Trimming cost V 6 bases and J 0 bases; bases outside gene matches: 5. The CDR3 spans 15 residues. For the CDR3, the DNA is TGTGCCAGCAGTGACAGGGTTATCTCTGGAAACACCATATATTTT. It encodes CASSDRVISGNTIYF.

CDR3 in amino acids: CASSYGVGSTDTQYF. CDR3 in DNA: TGTGCCAGCAGTTACGGGGTGGGGAGCACAGATACGCAGTATTTT. This sequence joins TRBV6-5 and TRBJ2-3; no clear D gene. Germline values: CDR1 MNHEY, CDR2 SVGAGI. The CDR3 covers 15 residues. Trimming removed 2 bases from V and 0 bases from J, with 9 bases in between.

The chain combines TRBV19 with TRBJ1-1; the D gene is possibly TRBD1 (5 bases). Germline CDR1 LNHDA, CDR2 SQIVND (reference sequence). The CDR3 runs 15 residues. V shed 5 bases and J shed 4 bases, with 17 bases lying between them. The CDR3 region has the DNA TGTGCCAGTAGTGGACTCAGGGAACGGGGCACTGAAGCTTTCTTT. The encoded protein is CASSGLRERGTEAFF.

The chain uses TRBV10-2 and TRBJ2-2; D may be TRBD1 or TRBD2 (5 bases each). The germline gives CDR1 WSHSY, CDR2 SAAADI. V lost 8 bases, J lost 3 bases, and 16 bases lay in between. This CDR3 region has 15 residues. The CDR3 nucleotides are TGCGCCAGCGCTCCGGGGCCCGGGGACACCGGGGAGCTGTTTTTT. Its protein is CASAPGPGDTGELFF.

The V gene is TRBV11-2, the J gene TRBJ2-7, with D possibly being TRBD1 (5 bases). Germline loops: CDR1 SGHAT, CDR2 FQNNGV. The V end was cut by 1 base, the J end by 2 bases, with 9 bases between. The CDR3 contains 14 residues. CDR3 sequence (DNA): TGTGCCAGCAGCTTAGGACAGATCACCTACGAGCAGTACTTC. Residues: CASSLGQITYEQYF. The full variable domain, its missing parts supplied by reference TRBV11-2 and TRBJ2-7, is EAGVAQSPRYKIIEKRQSVAFWCNPISGHATLYWYQQILGQGPKLLIQFQNNGVVDDSQLPKDRFSAERLKGVDSTLKIQPAKLEDSAVYLCASSLGQITYEQYFGPGTRLTVT.

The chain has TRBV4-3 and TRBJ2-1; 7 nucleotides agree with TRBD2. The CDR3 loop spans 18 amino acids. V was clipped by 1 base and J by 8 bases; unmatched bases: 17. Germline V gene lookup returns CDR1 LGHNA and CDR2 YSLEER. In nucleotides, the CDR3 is TGCGCCAGCAGCCAAGGGCCAATCCGGCGGGAGCTTGTCTATGAGCAGTTCTTC. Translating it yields CASSQGPIRRELVYEQFF.

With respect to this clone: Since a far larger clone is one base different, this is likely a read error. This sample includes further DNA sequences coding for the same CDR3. In DNA, the CDR3 is TGTGCCAGCAGCTTAGGGGGGAACACTGAAGCTTTCTTT. This gives the protein CASSLGGNTEAFF. The rearrangement joins TRBV6-5 to TRBJ1-1; tentatively, D is TRBD1 (6 bases). V shed 6 bases and J shed 1 base, with 9 bases lying between them. Germline V gene data show CDR1 as MNHEY and CDR2 as SVGAGI. The CDR3 length is 13 residues.

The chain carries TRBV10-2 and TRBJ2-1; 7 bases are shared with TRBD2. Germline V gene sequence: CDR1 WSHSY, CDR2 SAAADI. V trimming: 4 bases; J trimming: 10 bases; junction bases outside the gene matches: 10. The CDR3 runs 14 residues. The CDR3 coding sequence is TGCGCCAGCAGTGCCAGCGGGGCTATTGGGGAGCAGTTCTTC. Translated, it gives CASSASGAIGEQFF.

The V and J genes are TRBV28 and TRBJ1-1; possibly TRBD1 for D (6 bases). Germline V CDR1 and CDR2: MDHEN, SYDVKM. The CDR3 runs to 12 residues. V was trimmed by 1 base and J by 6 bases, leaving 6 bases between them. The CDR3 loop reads CASSLYRAEAFF. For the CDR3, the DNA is TGTGCCAGCAGTTTATACAGGGCTGAAGCTTTCTTT.

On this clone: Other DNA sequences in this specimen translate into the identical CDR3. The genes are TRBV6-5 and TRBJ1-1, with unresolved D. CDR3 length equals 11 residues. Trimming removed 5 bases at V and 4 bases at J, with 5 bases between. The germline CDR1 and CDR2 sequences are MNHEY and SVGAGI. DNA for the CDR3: TGTGCCAGCAGTGGTGGCACTGAAGCTTTCTTT. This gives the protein CASSGGTEAFF.

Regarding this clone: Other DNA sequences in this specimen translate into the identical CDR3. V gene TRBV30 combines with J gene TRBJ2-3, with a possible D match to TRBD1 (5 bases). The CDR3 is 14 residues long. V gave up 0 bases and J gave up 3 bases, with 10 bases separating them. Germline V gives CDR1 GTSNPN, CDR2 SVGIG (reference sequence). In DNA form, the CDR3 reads TGTGCCTGGAGTGTAGGGCAGGGAACAGATACGCAGTATTTT. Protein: CAWSVGQGTDTQYF.

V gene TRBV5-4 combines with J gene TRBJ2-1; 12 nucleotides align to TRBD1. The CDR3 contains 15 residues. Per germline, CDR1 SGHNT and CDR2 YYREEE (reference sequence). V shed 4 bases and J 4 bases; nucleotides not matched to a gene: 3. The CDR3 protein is CASSPGQGAYNEQFF. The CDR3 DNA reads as TGTGCCAGCAGCCCGGGACAGGGGGCTTACAATGAGCAGTTCTTC.

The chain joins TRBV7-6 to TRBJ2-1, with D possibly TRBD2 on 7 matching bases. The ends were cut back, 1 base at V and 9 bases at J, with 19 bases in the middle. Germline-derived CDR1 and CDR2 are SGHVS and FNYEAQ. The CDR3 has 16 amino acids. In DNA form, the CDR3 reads TGTGCCAGCAGCTTAGACCGCGGGGGCGGAGGGAGTGAGCAGTTCTTC. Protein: CASSLDRGGGGSEQFF.

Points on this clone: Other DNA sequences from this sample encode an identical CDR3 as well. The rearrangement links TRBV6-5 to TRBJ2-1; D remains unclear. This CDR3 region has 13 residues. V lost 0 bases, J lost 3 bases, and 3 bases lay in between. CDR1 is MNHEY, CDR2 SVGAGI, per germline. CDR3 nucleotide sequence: TGTGCCAGCAGTTACTCGGACTACAATGAGCAGTTCTTC. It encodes CASSYSDYNEQFF.

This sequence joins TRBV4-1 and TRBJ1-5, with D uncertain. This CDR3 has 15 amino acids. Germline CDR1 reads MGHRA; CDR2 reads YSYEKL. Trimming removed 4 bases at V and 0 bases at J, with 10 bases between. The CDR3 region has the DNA TGCGCCAGCAGCCGAGGACCCTATAGCAATCAGCCCCAGCATTTT. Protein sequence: CASSRGPYSNQPQHF.

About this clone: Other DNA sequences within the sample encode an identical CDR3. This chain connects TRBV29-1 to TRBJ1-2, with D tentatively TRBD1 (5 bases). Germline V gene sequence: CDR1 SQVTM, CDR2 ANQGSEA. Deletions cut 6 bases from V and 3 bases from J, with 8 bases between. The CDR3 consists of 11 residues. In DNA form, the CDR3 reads TGCAGCGTGGGGACGGACTATGGCTACACCTTC. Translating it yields CSVGTDYGYTF.

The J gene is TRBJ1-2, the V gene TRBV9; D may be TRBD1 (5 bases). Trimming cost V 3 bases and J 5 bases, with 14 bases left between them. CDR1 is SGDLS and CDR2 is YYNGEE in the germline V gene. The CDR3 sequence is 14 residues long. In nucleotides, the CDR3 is TGTGCCAGCAGCGCTCCGGGACCGGTTTATGGCTACACCTTC. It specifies CASSAPGPVYGYTF.

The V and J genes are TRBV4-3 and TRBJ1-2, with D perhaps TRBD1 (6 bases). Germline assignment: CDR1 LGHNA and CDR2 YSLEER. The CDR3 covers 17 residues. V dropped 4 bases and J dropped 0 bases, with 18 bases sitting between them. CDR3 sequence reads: CASSPGPGTSPNYGYTF. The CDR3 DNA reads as TGCGCCAGCAGCCCCGGGCCCGGGACAAGCCCTAACTATGGCTACACCTTC.